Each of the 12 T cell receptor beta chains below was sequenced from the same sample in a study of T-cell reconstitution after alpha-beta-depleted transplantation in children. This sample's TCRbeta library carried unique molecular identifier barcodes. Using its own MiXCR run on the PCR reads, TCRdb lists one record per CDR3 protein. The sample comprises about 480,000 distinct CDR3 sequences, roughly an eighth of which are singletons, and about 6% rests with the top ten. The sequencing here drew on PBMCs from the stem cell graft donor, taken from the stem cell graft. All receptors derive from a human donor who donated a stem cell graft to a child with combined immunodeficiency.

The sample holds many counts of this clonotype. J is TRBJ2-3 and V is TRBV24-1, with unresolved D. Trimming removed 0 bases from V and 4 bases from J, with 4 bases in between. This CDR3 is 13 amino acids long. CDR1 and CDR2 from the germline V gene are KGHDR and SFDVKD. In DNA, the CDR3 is TGTGCCACCAGTGATTTGTTTTCAGATACGCAGTATTTT. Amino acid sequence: CATSDLFSDTQYF.

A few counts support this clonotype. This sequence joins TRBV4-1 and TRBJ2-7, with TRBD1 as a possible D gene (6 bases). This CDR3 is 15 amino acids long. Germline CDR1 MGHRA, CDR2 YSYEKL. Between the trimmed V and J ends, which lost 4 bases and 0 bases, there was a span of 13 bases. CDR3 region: CASSRGLDSSYEQYF. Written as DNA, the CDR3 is TGCGCCAGCAGCCGGGGCTTGGACAGCTCCTACGAGCAGTACTTC.

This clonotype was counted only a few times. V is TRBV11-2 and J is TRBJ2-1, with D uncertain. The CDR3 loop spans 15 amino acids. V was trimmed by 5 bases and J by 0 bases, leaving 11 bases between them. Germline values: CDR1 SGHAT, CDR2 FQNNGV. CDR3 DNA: TGTGCCAGCAGCCTTGCATGGGGCTCCTACAATGAGCAGTTCTTC. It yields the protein CASSLAWGSYNEQFF.

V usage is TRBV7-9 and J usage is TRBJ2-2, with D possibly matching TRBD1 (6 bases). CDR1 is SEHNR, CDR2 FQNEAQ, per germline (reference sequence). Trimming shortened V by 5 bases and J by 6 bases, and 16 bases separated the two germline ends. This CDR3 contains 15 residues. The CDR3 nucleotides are TGTGCCAGCAGCACCTGGGACACCCAGGCCGGGGAGCTGTTTTTT. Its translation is CASSTWDTQAGELFF.

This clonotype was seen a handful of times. CDR3 sequence reads: CASSRSTQQYF. In DNA form, the CDR3 reads TGTGCCAGCAGCCGCTCTACGCAGCAGTACTTC. The chain joins TRBV3-1 to TRBJ2-7; no clear D. Germline V gene sequence: CDR1 LGHDT, CDR2 YNNKEL (reference sequence). This CDR3 spans 11 amino acids. The ends were cut back, 4 bases at V and 8 bases at J, with 9 bases in the middle.

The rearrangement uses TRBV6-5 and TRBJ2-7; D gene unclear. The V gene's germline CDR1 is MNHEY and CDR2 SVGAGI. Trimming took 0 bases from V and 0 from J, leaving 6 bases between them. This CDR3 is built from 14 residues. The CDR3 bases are TGTGCCAGCAGTTACTCGAGTAGCTCCTACGAGCAGTACTTC. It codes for CASSYSSSSYEQYF.

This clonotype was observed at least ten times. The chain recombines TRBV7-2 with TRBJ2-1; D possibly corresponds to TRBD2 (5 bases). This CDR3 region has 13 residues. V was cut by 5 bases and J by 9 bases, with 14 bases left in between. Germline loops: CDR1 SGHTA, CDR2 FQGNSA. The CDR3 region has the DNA TGTGCCAGCAGCACACTAGGTTTGGTTGAGCAGTTCTTC. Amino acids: CASSTLGLVEQFF.

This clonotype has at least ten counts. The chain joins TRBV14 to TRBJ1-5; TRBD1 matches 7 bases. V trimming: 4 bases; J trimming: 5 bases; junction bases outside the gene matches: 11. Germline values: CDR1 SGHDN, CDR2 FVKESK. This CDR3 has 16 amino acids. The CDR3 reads CASSLGTARVDQPQHF. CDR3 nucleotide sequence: TGTGCCAGCAGCCTCGGGACAGCGAGGGTGGATCAGCCCCAGCATTTT.

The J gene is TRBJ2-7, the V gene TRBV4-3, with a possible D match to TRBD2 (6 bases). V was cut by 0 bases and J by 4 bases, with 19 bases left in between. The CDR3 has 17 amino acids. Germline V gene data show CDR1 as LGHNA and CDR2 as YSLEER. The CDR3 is CASSQDSRGLGRYEQYF. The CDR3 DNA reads TGCGCCAGCAGCCAAGATAGTAGGGGACTGGGGAGATACGAGCAGTACTTC.

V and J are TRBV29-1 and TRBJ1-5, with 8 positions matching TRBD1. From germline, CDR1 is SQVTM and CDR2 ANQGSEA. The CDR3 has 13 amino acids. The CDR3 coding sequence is TGCCGTCCTTCCAGGGGGCGAACTCAGCCCCAGCATTTT. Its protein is CRPSRGRTQPQHF.

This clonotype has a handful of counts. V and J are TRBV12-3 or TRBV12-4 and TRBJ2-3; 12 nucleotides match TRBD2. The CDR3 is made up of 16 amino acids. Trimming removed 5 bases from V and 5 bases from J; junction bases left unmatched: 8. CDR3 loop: CASSPYGTSGLDTQYF. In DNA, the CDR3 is TGTGCCAGCAGTCCCTACGGGACTAGCGGGTTAGATACGCAGTATTTT.

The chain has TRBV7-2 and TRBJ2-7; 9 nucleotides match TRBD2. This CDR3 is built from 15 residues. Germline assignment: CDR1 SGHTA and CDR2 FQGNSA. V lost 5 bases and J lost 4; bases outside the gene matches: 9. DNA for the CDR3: TGTGCCAGCAGCCCCGTCAGCGGGGGGTTATACGAGCAGTACTTC. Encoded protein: CASSPVSGGLYEQYF.